This T cell receptor beta chain was sequenced for a study of blood T cell repertoires in COVID-19. Study background: The United States, Italy and Spain provided the acute and convalescent COVID-19 samples.

Seattle participants joined during active infection and were tracked over time. TCRdb keeps only in-frame clones here, not all; method: immunoSEQ multiplex PCR. Counted here are fewer than 30,000 clones, just under 95% occurring once; the ten biggest clones make up 0.65% to 0.85%. Trimming took 3 bases from V and 10 from J, leaving 20 bases between them. The CDR3 length is 15 residues. Germline V gives CDR1 MDHEN, CDR2 SYDVKM. This rearrangement joins TRBV28 to TRBJ2-3; tentative D call: TRBD2 (6 bases). The clonotype originates from a woman aged 70-85 years with COVID-19, enrolled during active disease. Sequenced sample: peripheral blood. The CDR3 sequence is CASSFAGHKRVAQYF. The CDR3, as DNA: TGTGCCAGCAGTTTCGCGGGGCACAAACGGGTGGCGCAGTATTTT. Supplemented by reference TRBV28 and TRBJ2-3, the full variable domain reads DVKVTQSSRYLVKRTGEKVFLECVQDMDHENMFWYRQDPGLGLRLIYFSYDVKMKEKGDIPEGYSVSREKKERFSLILESASTNQTSMYLCASSFAGHKRVAQYFGPGTRLTVL.